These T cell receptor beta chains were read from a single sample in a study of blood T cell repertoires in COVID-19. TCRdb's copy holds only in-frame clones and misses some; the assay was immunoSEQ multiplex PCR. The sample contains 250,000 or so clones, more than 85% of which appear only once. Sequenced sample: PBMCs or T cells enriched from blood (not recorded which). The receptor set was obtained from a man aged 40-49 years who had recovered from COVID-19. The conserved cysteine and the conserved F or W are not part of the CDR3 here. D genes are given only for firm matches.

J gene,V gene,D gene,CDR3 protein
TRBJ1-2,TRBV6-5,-,ASSYSNPGLNYGYT
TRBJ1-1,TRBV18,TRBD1,ASSPRPRGGNTEAF
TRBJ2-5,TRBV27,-,ASSFRSQETQY
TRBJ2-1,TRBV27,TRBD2,ASSLPRASGRSDEQF
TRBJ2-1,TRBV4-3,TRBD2,ASSQGLGLAGAPYNEQF
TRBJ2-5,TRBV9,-,ASSVNSKETQY
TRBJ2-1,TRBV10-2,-,ASKEGVGSYNEQF
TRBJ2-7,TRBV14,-,ATHGPGTRLGEQY
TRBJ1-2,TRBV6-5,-,ASSRSGSYGYT
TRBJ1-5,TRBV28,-,ASAEGGGNNQPQH
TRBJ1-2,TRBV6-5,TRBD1,ASSYGQGANYGYT
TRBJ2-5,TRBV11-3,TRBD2,ASSSPRASGDVETQY
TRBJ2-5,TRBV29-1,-,SVGDGSGETQY
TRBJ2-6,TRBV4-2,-,ASSQDNSGANVLT
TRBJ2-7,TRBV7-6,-,ASSLGAISEQY
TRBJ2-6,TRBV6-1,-,ASSEAQSGANVLT
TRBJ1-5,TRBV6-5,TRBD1,ASRDRVGNQPQH
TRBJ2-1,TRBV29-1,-,SVVDRGYNEQF
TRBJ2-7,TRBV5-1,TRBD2,ASTRGLAGGLDEQY
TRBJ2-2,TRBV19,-,ATELANTGELF
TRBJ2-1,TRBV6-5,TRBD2,ASSRRGAYNEQF
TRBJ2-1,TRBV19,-,ATRPLYWGNNEQF
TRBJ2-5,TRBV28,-,ASSSLGTSEETQY
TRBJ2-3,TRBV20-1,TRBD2,SASERGFSSGGASDTQY
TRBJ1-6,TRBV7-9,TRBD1,ASRGDRGSSYNSPLH
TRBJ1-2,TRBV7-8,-,ASSKEGGGLVYGYT
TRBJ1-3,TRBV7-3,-,ASSIGQGNTIY
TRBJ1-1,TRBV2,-,ASSDSLLRAF
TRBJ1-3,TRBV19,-,ASIEFGPPGNTIY
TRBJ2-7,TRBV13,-,ASSFIRDEQY
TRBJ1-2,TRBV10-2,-,ASTRTASYGYT
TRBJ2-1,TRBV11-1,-,ASSLARGSYNEQF
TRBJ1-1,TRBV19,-,ASYEGFSNTEAF
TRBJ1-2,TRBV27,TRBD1,ASRPGQGYGYT
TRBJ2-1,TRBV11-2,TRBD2,ASSLVSSGSYNEQF
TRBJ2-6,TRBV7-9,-,ASSFQKGSGANVLT
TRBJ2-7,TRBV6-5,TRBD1,ASSLDRGYEQY
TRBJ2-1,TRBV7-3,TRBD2,ASSLISGTYNEQF
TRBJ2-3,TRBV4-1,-,ASSQDIFQLITDTQY